The 6 T cell receptor beta chains below come from one sample, sequenced in a study of T-cell reconstitution after alpha-beta-depleted transplantation in children. During its preparation, the TCRbeta library received unique molecular identifiers. TCRdb reprocessed the PCR reads via MiXCR and lists one record per CDR3 protein. The data show approximately 520,000 distinct CDR3 sequences, over 9.5% seen once. The sample was PBMCs, mostly from graft donor cells, taken 180 days after TCRalphabeta/CD19-depleted stem cell transplant. The receptors here all came from a female patient between 2 and 15 years old who had a stem cell transplant for aplastic anemia, so the T cells may come from the graft donor.

This clonotype was observed a few times. The J gene is TRBJ1-1, the V gene TRBV5-1, with 9 bases that match TRBD1. The CDR3 loop spans 13 amino acids. The ends lost 4 bases at V and 3 bases at J; junction bases unmatched: 1. Germline CDR1 and CDR2: SGHRS and YFSETQ. The CDR3 spells CASSRQGDTEAFF. CDR3 sequence (DNA): TGCGCCAGCAGCCGACAGGGGGACACTGAAGCTTTCTTT.

This clonotype was counted between two and nine times. This sequence joins TRBV4-3 and TRBJ2-1, with 11 bases matching TRBD1. Trimming removed 1 base from V and 1 base from J; junction bases left unmatched: 12. Germline CDR1 is LGHNA and CDR2 is YSLEER. This CDR3 spans 20 amino acids. The CDR3 DNA sequence: TGCGCCAGCAGCCAAGCCCCCGGGACAGGGGGGCGAAGGTCCTACAATGAGCAGTTCTTC. This translates into CASSQAPGTGGRRSYNEQFF.

This clonotype appeared a few times. The CDR3 protein is CATSRAPRDHEQYF. CDR3 nucleotides: TGTGCCACCAGTCGGGCCCCTCGAGACCACGAGCAGTACTTC. V gene TRBV15 combines with J gene TRBJ2-7; D unclear. The length of the CDR3 is 14 residues. The V and J ends lost 6 bases and 5 bases respectively, with 17 bases between them. Germline V CDR1 and CDR2: LNHNV, YYDKDF (reference sequence).

This clonotype was counted a few times. V gene TRBV20-1 combines with J gene TRBJ2-2; TRBD1 matches 9 bases. Germline values: CDR1 DFQATT, CDR2 SNEGSKA (reference sequence). The CDR3 spans 17 residues. Trimming took 1 base from V and 3 from J; bases not matched to a gene: 9. Written as DNA, the CDR3 is TGCAGTGCTAGAGTCTACAGGGGGCGGTTATACACCGGGGAGCTGTTTTTT. Amino acid sequence: CSARVYRGRLYTGELFF.

This clonotype turned up a few times. The chain has TRBV7-2 and TRBJ1-5; perhaps TRBD1 as D (5 bases). This CDR3 has 14 residues. V gave up 5 bases and J gave up 7 bases, with 15 bases separating them. CDR1 is SGHTA, CDR2 FQGNSA, per germline. This chain's CDR3 is CASSQTGVGQPQHF. As DNA, the CDR3 is TGTGCCAGCAGCCAGACGGGGGTGGGGCAGCCCCAGCATTTT.

This clonotype has only a few counts. This rearrangement joins TRBV20-1 to TRBJ1-1; no firm D call. This CDR3 is 12 amino acids long. V dropped 6 bases and J dropped 1 base, with 9 bases sitting between them. The germline gives CDR1 DFQATT, CDR2 SNEGSKA (reference sequence). The CDR3 is CSATLGNTEAFF. CDR3 in DNA: TGCAGTGCCACCCTCGGGAACACTGAAGCTTTCTTT.